This entry concerns a single TCR beta chain. The sample comes from a study of shared clonotypes between healthy human individuals. Trimming left V 3 bases short and J 0 bases short, with 11 bases between. The CDR3 totals 15 residues. Germline V gene data show CDR1 as SGHAT and CDR2 as FQNNGV. Method: immunoSEQ multiplex PCR; TCRdb's copy keeps in-frame clones and lacks some. The sample has about 2.3 million clones; around 90% are singletons. The sequence was obtained from a man between 18 and 35 years old in good health. Some clones in this sample may be carry-over from other donors' samples. Sequences were obtained from naive CD4+ T cells from PBMCs. Specified subset: CD45RA+ positively selected. This chain links TRBV11-2 with TRBJ1-1; D remains unclear. The CDR3 DNA sequence: TGTGCCAGCAGCTTGGCGGGTCTCATGAACACTGAAGCTTTCTTT. It yields the protein CASSLAGLMNTEAFF.